This passage covers 26 T cell receptor beta chains from one sample sequenced in a study of cytomegalovirus exposure and HLA in healthy donors. Vbeta (60) and Jbeta (13) primers were used in the PCR. Generated by immunoSEQ multiplex PCR, the TCRdb table keeps only in-frame clones and is missing some. This sample has around 86,000 clones; 75% to 80% occur once, and the top ten carry approximately 6%. Sample: PBMCs. These TCRs come from a female donor in good health and CMV-seronegative.

The J gene is TRBJ2-3, the V gene TRBV4-2, with 7 bases matching TRBD2. V shed 0 bases, J shed 4 bases, and the junction held 4 bases outside the gene matches. Germline assignment: CDR1 LGHNA and CDR2 YNFKEQ. CDR3 length equals 15 residues. DNA for the CDR3: TGTGCCAGCAGCCAAGACCCCGCGGGGGCAGATACGCAGTATTTT. It yields the protein CASSQDPAGADTQYF.

This sequence joins TRBV5-6 and TRBJ1-6, with TRBD1 matching 9 bases. V shed 5 bases, J shed 9 bases, and the junction held 6 bases outside the gene matches. CDR1 and CDR2 (germline): SGHDT, YYEEEE. The CDR3 has 14 amino acids. The CDR3 coding sequence is TGTGCCAGCAGTCAGGGACAGGGTCGTTCACCCCTCCACTTT. It codes for CASSQGQGRSPLHF.

This chain uses TRBV7-2 with TRBJ2-1; the D is unclear. This CDR3 spans 13 amino acids. Between the trimmed V and J ends, which lost 3 bases and 6 bases, there was a span of 9 bases. Germline values: CDR1 SGHTA, CDR2 FQGNSA. The CDR3 bases are TGTGCCAGCAGCTTCAATCGCGGCAATGAGCAGTTCTTC. Translation gives CASSFNRGNEQFF.

The CDR3 loop is CASSLSGNTEAFF. For the CDR3, the DNA is TGTGCCAGCAGCTTATCAGGGAACACTGAAGCTTTCTTT. The J gene is TRBJ1-1, the V gene TRBV7-9; D unclear. CDR3 length equals 13 residues. V lost 2 bases to trimming and J lost 1 base, with 5 bases between them. The germline CDR1 and CDR2 sequences are SEHNR and FQNEAQ (reference sequence).

This clone has just a few counts. The chain has TRBV6-5 and TRBJ1-2; 8 bases are a match to TRBD1. The CDR3 has 15 residues. CDR1 MNHEY and CDR2 SVGAGI come from the germline V gene. After removal of 0 bases from V and 8 bases from J, the junction contained 8 bases not matched to a gene. The DNA for the CDR3 is TGTGCCAGCAGTTACTCCTCCCAGGGGGCTAACGGCTACACCTTC. As protein: CASSYSSQGANGYTF.

The chain employs TRBV7-9 and TRBJ1-2; unclear D gene. V lost 1 base to trimming and J lost 3 bases, with 15 bases between them. Germline values: CDR1 SEHNR, CDR2 FQNEAQ (reference sequence). This CDR3 has 16 amino acids. CDR3 amino acids: CASSLGPRGEDYGYTF. The CDR3 bases are TGTGCCAGCAGCTTAGGCCCCCGGGGTGAGGACTATGGCTACACCTTC. The whole variable domain, remainder taken from reference TRBV7-9 and TRBJ1-2, is DTGVSQNPRHKITKRGQNVTFRCDPISEHNRLYWYRQTLGQGPEFLTYFQNEAQLEKSRLLSDRFSAERPKGSFSTLEIQRTEQGDSAMYLCASSLGPRGEDYGYTFGSGTRLTVV.

This rearrangement joins TRBV7-9 to TRBJ1-2; 8 bases agree with TRBD1. Germline lookup yields CDR1 SEHNR and CDR2 FQNEAQ (reference sequence). The CDR3 consists of 13 residues. J lost 3 bases, V lost 5 bases, and 2 bases had no gene match. Here the CDR3 DNA reads TGTGCCAGCAGCCCGGACAGGGACTATGGCTACACCTTC. This sequence encodes CASSPDRDYGYTF.

The chain carries TRBV7-9 and TRBJ2-1; 12 bases align to TRBD2. With V trimmed by 1 base and J by 10 bases, 5 bases remained unmatched. Germline CDR1 and CDR2: SEHNR and FQNEAQ (reference sequence). The CDR3 spans 15 residues. The CDR3 DNA follows: TGTGCCAGCAGCTTAGTTGTGGGACTAGCGGGCGAGCAGTTCTTC. This gives the protein CASSLVVGLAGEQFF.

In its sample, this clone was seen a few times. The chain is built from TRBV4-1 and TRBJ2-1, with TRBD2 matching over 7 bases. CDR3 size: 17 residues. CDR1 MGHRA and CDR2 YSYEKL come from the germline V gene. With 0 bases clipped from V and 0 bases from J, the junction kept 5 bases outside the gene matches. As DNA, the CDR3 is TGCGCCAGCAGCCAAGATCTGACTAGCAGCTCCTACAATGAGCAGTTCTTC. Its protein is CASSQDLTSSSYNEQFF.

The rearrangement joins TRBV5-1 to TRBJ1-1; D unresolved. Trimming stripped 1 base from V and 4 bases from J, with 11 bases between. CDR3 length equals 14 residues. Germline lookup yields CDR1 SGHRS and CDR2 YFSETQ. The CDR3 is CASSLSAGVTEAFF. The CDR3 coding sequence is TGCGCCAGCAGCTTGTCCGCCGGGGTCACTGAAGCTTTCTTT.

The chain is built from TRBV7-9 and TRBJ2-3; 10 bases are shared with TRBD2. CDR1 SEHNR and CDR2 FQNEAQ come from the germline V gene (reference sequence). V shed 1 base and J 0 bases; nucleotides not matched to a gene: 4. The CDR3 is 17 amino acids. The CDR3 sequence: CASSLVLAGSSTDTQYF. For the CDR3, the DNA is TGTGCCAGCAGCTTAGTACTAGCGGGGTCTAGCACAGATACGCAGTATTTT.

V usage is TRBV5-1 and J usage is TRBJ1-1, with D hard to call. The length of the CDR3 is 17 residues. V shed 4 bases and J shed 1 base, with 20 bases lying between them. CDR1 and CDR2 from the germline V gene are SGHRS and YFSETQ. Here the CDR3 reads CASSAAERALKNTEAFF. The DNA for the CDR3 is TGCGCCAGCAGCGCCGCGGAACGCGCGTTAAAGAACACTGAAGCTTTCTTT.

J is TRBJ2-2 and V is TRBV11-2; D is perhaps TRBD1 (5 bases). The length of the CDR3 is 14 residues. The V and J ends lost 2 bases and 2 bases respectively, with 6 bases between them. CDR1 is SGHAT, CDR2 FQNNGV, per germline. This CDR3 is CASSLRGNTGELFF. CDR3 nucleotide sequence: TGTGCCAGCAGCTTAAGGGGTAACACCGGGGAGCTGTTTTTT.

The gene calls are TRBV6-5 and TRBJ2-1; TRBD1 matches 8 bases. Germline loops: CDR1 MNHEY, CDR2 SVGAGI. The length of the CDR3 is 14 residues. Trimming removed 10 bases from V and 7 bases from J; junction bases left unmatched: 12. The CDR3 DNA reads as TGTGCCACCTCCCGGCAGGGGGCTAAGAATGAGCAGTTCTTC. This gives the protein CATSRQGAKNEQFF.

This clone was observed a few times. V is TRBV30 and J is TRBJ1-1; D is unclear. The V end was cut by 2 bases, the J end by 5 bases, with 12 bases between. The CDR3 has 13 amino acids. Per the germline V gene, CDR1 is GTSNPN and CDR2 is SVGIG (reference sequence). CDR3 in DNA: TGTGCCTGGAGTCCCCTTGGAGGTACTGAAGCTTTCTTT. Its translation is CAWSPLGGTEAFF.

V and J are TRBV9 and TRBJ1-1, with D perhaps TRBD1 (5 bases). CDR3 size: 13 residues. Trimming removed 7 bases at V and 0 bases at J, with 10 bases between. Germline assignment: CDR1 SGDLS and CDR2 YYNGEE. CDR3 sequence reads: CASGQGMNTEAFF. In DNA form, the CDR3 reads TGTGCCAGCGGTCAGGGCATGAACACTGAAGCTTTCTTT.

This chain uses TRBV29-1 with TRBJ1-3; D not certain. This CDR3 comprises 14 residues. CDR1 and CDR2 (germline): SQVTM, ANQGSEA. V was shortened by 1 base and J by 0 bases, with 7 bases between the two germline ends. The CDR3 DNA is TGCAGCGTTGAAGGGCTCCACTCTGGAAACACCATATATTTT. This encodes CSVEGLHSGNTIYF.

This clone was recorded a few times. This sequence joins TRBV6-1 and TRBJ2-7, with 8 bases identical to TRBD2. V shed 7 bases, J shed 3 bases, and the junction held 11 bases outside the gene matches. This CDR3 has 15 residues. CDR1 MNHNS and CDR2 SASEGT come from the germline V gene. The CDR3 DNA sequence: TGTGCCAGCACGTCCCAGCGGGGGTCCCTCTACGAGCAGTACTTC. Translated: CASTSQRGSLYEQYF.

V and J are TRBV10-3 and TRBJ1-5; 8 bases fit TRBD1. CDR1 is ENHRY, CDR2 SYGVKD, per germline. The CDR3 runs 13 residues. With 10 bases clipped from V and 3 bases from J, the junction kept 5 bases outside the gene matches. CDR3 nucleotide sequence: TGTGCCACCCGGACAGGGACCAATCAGCCCCAGCATTTT. It translates to CATRTGTNQPQHF.

The V call is TRBV27, the J call TRBJ2-5, with 9 bases identical to TRBD2. Germline values: CDR1 MNHEY, CDR2 SMNVEV (reference sequence). With V trimmed by 5 bases and J by 4 bases, 8 bases remained unmatched. The CDR3 sequence is 15 residues long. The CDR3 sequence is CASSPDLAGTETQYF. CDR3 nucleotides: TGTGCCAGCAGTCCAGATCTAGCGGGAACAGAGACCCAGTACTTC.

J is TRBJ2-1 and V is TRBV27, with a possible D match to TRBD2 (5 bases). CDR3 length equals 11 residues. In germline, CDR1 is MNHEY, CDR2 SMNVEV (reference sequence). Trimming left V 2 bases short and J 11 bases short, with 7 bases between. CDR3 nucleotide sequence: TGTGCCAGCAGTTTAAACGGGAAGCAGTTCTTC. Its protein is CASSLNGKQFF.

This clone was observed once. The chain has TRBV28 and TRBJ1-5; no reliable D call. The germline V gene encodes CDR1 MDHEN and CDR2 SYDVKM. The CDR3 has 12 amino acids. V was pared by 6 bases and J by 9 bases, with 12 bases between. The DNA of the CDR3 is TGTGCCAGCAGCGTCCGTGGGAGGCCCCAGCATTTT. Translating it yields CASSVRGRPQHF.

This clone was picked up a small number of times. The chain employs TRBV19 and TRBJ2-2; maybe TRBD1 (7 bases). Germline assignment: CDR1 LNHDA and CDR2 SQIVND (reference sequence). The V end lost 5 bases, the J end lost 5 bases, and 15 bases lay between the germline ends. The CDR3 contains 15 residues. CDR3 sequence (DNA): TGTGCCAGTAGTCAGGAGGGGGCGGGTACCGGGGAGCTGTTTTTT. This sequence encodes CASSQEGAGTGELFF.

The CDR3 region is CASRGGRGTYEQYF. The CDR3 region has the DNA TGTGCCAGCAGAGGCGGGAGGGGTACCTACGAGCAGTACTTC. The rearrangement joins TRBV27 to TRBJ2-7; 9 bases map to TRBD2. The V gene end was trimmed by 6 bases and the J gene end by 2 bases; junction bases not matched to a gene: 5. Per the germline V gene, CDR1 is MNHEY and CDR2 is SMNVEV (reference sequence). The CDR3 length is 14 residues.

This chain uses TRBV7-9 with TRBJ1-6; TRBD1 matches 7 bases. Trimming at V came to 5 bases and at J to 8 bases, leaving 12 bases not matched to a gene. CDR1 is SEHNR and CDR2 is FQNEAQ in the germline V gene (reference sequence). CDR3 size: 16 residues. The CDR3 loop reads CASSRALTGSDSPLHF. The CDR3 nucleotides are TGTGCCAGCAGCCGTGCATTGACAGGGTCGGATTCACCCCTCCACTTT.

This clone is a singleton in its sample. This chain links TRBV4-1 with TRBJ1-1, with 8 positions matching TRBD1. This CDR3 comprises 17 residues. Germline CDR1 and CDR2: MGHRA and YSYEKL. Trimming removed 4 bases from V and 5 bases from J; junction bases left unmatched: 15. The CDR3 region has the DNA TGCGCCAGCAGCCCCCCAGGGACAGGCCTCCGAGGGACTGAAGCTTTCTTT. Its translation is CASSPPGTGLRGTEAFF.